This T cell receptor beta chain appears in the sequencing data of a study of Graves' ophthalmopathy and Graves' hyperthyroidism. Study background: At initial diagnosis, peripheral blood was obtained, and this preceded any treatment. Overall study findings and caveats: Sensitivity of approximately 88% and specificity of around 80% were achieved when a 13-signature model separated ophthalmopathy from stable hyperthyroidism.

Diagnosis was based on clinical symptoms, serum thyroxine, TRAb, thyroid ultrasound and orbital computed tomography. Amplification of the TCR beta CDR3 regions used RNA transcripts (as template). RT-PCR was first run with HTBI primers, then multiplex PCR in a second round. TCRdb recomputed calls from the multiplex PCR reads with MiXCR, one row per CDR3 protein. The table includes hundreds of thousands of distinct CDR3 sequences, under 25% detected once. Comments on this clonotype: The antigen remains unidentified.

Sequencing input: peripheral blood. The clonotype originates from a woman in her late teens or twenties with stable Graves' hyperthyroidism.

The CDR3 sequence: CASSQDRTAVNTEAFF. CDR3 nucleotides: TGTGCCAGCAGCCAAGATCGGACAGCCGTGAACACTGAAGCTTTCTTT. The chain joins TRBV4-2 to TRBJ1-1; tentatively, D is TRBD1 (6 bases). The ends were cut back, 0 bases at V and 0 bases at J, with 11 bases in the middle. Germline assignment: CDR1 LGHNA and CDR2 YNFKEQ. This CDR3 is 16 amino acids long.